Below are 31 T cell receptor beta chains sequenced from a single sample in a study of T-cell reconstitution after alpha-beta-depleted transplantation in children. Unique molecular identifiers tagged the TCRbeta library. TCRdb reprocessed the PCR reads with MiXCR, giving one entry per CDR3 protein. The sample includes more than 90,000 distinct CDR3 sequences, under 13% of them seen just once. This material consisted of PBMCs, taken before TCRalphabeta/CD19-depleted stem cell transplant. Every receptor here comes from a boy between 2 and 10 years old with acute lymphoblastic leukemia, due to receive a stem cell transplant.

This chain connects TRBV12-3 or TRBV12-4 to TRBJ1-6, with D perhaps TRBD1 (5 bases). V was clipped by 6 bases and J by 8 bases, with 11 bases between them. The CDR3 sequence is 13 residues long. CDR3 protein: CASRRGLDSPLHF. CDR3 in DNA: TGTGCCAGCAGAAGGGGACTTGATTCACCCCTCCACTTT.

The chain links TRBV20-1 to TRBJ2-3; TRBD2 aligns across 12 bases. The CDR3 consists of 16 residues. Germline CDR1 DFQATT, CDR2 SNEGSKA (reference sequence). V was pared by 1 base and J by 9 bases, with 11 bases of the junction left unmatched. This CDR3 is CSARVQETSGRRTQYF. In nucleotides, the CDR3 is TGCAGTGCTAGAGTCCAGGAGACTAGCGGGAGAAGGACGCAGTATTTT.

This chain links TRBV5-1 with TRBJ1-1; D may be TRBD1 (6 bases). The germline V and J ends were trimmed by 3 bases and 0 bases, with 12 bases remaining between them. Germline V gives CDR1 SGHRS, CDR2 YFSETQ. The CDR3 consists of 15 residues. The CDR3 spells CASSSGAYMNTEAFF. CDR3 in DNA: TGCGCCAGCAGCTCAGGGGCATACATGAACACTGAAGCTTTCTTT. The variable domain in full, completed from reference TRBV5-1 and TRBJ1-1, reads KAGVTQTPRYLIKTRGQQVTLSCSPISGHRSVSWYQQTPGQGLQFLFEYFSETQRNKGNFPGRFSGRQFSNSRSEMNVSTLELGDSALYLCASSSGAYMNTEAFFGQGTRLTVV.

The chain's CDR3 is CASSLTGNTIYF. CDR3 DNA: TGTGCCAGCAGTTTAACTGGAAACACCATATATTTT. The J gene is TRBJ1-3, the V gene TRBV12-3 or TRBV12-4; D is unresolved. This CDR3 spans 12 amino acids. Trimming removed 2 bases at V and 2 bases at J, with 1 base between.

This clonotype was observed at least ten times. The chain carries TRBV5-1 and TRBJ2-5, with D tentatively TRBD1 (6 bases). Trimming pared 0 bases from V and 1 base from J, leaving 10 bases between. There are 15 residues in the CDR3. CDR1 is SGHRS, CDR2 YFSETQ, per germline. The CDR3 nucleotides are TGCGCCAGCAGCTTGGTGCAGGGGCGCCAAGAGACCCAGTACTTC. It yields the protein CASSLVQGRQETQYF.

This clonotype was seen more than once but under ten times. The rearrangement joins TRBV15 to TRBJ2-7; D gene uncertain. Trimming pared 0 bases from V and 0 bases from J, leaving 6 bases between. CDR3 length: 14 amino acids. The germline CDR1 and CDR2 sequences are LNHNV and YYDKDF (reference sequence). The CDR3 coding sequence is TGTGCCACCAGCAGAGATCCAAGCTCCTACGAGCAGTACTTC. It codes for CATSRDPSSYEQYF.

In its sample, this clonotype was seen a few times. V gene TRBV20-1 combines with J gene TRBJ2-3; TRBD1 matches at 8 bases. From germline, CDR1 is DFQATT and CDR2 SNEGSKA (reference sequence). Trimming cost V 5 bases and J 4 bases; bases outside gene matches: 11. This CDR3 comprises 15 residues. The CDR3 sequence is CSAQGPGGYADTQYF. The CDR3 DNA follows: TGCAGTGCTCAGGGGCCAGGGGGCTACGCAGATACGCAGTATTTT.

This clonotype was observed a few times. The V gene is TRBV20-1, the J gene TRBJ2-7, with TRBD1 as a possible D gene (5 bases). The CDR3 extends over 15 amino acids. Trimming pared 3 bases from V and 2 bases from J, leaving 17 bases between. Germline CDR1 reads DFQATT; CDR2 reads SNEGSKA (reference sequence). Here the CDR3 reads CSASPKQVNPYEQYF. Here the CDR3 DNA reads TGCAGTGCTAGCCCCAAACAGGTGAATCCCTACGAGCAGTACTTC.

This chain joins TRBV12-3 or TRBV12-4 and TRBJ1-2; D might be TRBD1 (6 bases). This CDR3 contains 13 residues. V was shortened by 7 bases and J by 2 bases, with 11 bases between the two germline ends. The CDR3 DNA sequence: TGTGCCAGCACTATAGGACAGAACTATGGCTACACCTTC. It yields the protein CASTIGQNYGYTF.

In DNA, the CDR3 is TGCGCCAGCAGCTTGTCGCCTAGCGGGAGCCAGACTGAGCAGTTCTTC. Translating it yields CASSLSPSGSQTEQFF. V usage is TRBV5-1 and J usage is TRBJ2-1; 10 nucleotides agree with TRBD2. Germline V gene sequence: CDR1 SGHRS, CDR2 YFSETQ. After removal of 1 base from V and 9 bases from J, the junction contained 10 bases not matched to a gene. The CDR3 totals 16 residues.

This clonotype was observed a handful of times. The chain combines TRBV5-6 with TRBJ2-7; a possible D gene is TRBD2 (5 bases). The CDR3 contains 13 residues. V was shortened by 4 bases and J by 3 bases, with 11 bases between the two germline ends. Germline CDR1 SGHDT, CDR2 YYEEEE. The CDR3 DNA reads TGTGCCAGCAGCCCCGGGATTCACTACGAGCAGTACTTC. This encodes CASSPGIHYEQYF.

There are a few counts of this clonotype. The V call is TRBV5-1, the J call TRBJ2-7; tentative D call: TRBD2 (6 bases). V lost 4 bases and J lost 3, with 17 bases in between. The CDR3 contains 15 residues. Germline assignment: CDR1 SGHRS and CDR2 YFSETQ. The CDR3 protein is CASSPEGDSGYEQYF. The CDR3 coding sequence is TGCGCCAGCAGCCCTGAGGGTGATAGCGGCTACGAGCAGTACTTC.

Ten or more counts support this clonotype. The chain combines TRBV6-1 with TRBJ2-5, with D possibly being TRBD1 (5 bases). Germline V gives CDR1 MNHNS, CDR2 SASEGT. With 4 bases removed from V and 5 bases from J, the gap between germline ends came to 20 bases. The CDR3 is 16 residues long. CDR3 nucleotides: TGTGCCAGCAGTGTAATCCAGGGCCAAATGTGGGAGACCCAGTACTTC. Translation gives CASSVIQGQMWETQYF.

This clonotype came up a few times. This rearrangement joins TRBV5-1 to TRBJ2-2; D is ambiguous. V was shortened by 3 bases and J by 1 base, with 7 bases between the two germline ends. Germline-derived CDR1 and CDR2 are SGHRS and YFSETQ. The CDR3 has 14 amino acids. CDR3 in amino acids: CASSYRQNTGELFF. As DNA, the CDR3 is TGCGCCAGCAGCTACCGACAGAACACCGGGGAGCTGTTTTTT.

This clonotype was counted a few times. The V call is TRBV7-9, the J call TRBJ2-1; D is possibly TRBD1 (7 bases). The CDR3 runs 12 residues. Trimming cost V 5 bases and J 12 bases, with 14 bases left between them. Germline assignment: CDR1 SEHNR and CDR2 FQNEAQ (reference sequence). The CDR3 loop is CASSPPGGGQFF. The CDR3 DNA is TGTGCCAGCAGCCCACCAGGGGGAGGGCAGTTCTTC.

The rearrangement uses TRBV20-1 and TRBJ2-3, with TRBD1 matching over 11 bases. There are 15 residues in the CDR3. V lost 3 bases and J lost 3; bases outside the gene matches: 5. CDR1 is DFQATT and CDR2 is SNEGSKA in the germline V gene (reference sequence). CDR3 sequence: CSASRTGGSTDTQYF. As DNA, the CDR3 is TGCAGTGCTAGCCGGACAGGGGGCTCGACAGATACGCAGTATTTT.

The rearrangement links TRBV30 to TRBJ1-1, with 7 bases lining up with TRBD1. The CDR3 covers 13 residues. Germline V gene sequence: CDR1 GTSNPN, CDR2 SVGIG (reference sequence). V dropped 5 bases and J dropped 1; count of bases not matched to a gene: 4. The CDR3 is CAWQTGWNTEAFF. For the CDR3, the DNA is TGTGCCTGGCAGACAGGGTGGAACACTGAAGCTTTCTTT.

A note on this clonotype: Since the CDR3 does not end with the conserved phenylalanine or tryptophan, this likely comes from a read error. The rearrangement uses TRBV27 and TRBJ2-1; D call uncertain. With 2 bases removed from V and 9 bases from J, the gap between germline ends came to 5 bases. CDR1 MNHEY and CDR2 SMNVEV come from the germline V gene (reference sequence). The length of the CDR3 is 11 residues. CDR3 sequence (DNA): TGTGCCAGCAGTTTAAACGGTGAGCAGTTCTGC. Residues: CASSLNGEQFC.

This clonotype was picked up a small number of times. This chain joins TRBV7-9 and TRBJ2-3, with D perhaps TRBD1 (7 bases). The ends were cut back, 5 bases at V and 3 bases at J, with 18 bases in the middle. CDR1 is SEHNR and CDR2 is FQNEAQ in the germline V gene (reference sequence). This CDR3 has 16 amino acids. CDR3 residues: CASSPYGRGETDTQYF. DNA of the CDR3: TGTGCCAGCAGCCCATACGGCAGGGGGGAGACAGATACGCAGTATTTT.

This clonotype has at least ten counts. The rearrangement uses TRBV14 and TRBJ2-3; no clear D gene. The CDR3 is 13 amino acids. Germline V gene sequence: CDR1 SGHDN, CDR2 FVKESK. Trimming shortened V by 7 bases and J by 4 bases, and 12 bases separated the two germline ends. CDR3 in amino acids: CASTPAGADTQYF. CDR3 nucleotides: TGTGCCAGCACCCCCGCAGGAGCAGATACGCAGTATTTT.

CDR3 sequence: CASSNPGGRGNQPQHF. In DNA form, the CDR3 reads TGTGCCAGCAGTAACCCAGGGGGCAGGGGCAATCAGCCCCAGCATTTT. V is TRBV28 and J is TRBJ1-5; 8 bases are shared with TRBD1. This CDR3 is 16 amino acids long. Per the germline V gene, CDR1 is MDHEN and CDR2 is SYDVKM. J lost 2 bases, V lost 5 bases, and 8 bases had no gene match.

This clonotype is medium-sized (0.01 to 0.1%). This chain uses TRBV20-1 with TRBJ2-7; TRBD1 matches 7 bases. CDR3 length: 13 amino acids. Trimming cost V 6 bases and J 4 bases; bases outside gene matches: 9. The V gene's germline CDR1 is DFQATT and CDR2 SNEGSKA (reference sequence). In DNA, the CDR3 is TGCAGTGCACGGATCAGGGGGTATTACGAGCAGTACTTC. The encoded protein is CSARIRGYYEQYF.

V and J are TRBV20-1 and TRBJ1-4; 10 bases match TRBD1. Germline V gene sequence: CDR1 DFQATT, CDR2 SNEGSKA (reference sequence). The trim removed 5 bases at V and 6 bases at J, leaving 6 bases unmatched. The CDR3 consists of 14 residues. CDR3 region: CSASRQGAYEKLFF. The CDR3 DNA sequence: TGCAGTGCTTCTAGACAGGGGGCGTATGAAAAACTGTTTTTT.

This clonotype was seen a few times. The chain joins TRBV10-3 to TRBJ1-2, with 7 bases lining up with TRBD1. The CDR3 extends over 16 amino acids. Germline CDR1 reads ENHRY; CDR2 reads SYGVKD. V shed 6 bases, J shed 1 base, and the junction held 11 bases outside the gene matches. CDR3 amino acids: CAIRPLGTALNYGYTF. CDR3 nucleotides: TGTGCCATCAGGCCCCTTGGGACAGCCCTTAACTATGGCTACACCTTC.

The CDR3 sequence: CASSSFKLNTGELFF. Written as DNA, the CDR3 is TGTGCCAGCAGTTCATTCAAGCTGAACACCGGGGAGCTGTTTTTT. The rearrangement uses TRBV12-3 or TRBV12-4 and TRBJ2-2; D is ambiguous. The V end was cut by 4 bases, the J end by 1 base, with 10 bases between. The CDR3 loop spans 15 amino acids.

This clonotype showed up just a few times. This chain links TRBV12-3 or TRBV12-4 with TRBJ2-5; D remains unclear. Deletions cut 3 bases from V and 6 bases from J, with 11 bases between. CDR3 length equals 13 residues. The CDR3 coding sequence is TGTGCCAGCAGTTTCTCCGGCCATCAGACCCAGTACTTC. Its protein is CASSFSGHQTQYF.

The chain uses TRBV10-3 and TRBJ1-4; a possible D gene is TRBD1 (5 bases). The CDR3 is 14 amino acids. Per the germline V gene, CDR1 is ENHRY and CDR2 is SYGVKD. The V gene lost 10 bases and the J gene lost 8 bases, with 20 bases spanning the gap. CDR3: CATRPGDASEKLFF. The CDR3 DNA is TGTGCCACCCGCCCTGGGGACGCCTCGGAAAAACTGTTTTTT.

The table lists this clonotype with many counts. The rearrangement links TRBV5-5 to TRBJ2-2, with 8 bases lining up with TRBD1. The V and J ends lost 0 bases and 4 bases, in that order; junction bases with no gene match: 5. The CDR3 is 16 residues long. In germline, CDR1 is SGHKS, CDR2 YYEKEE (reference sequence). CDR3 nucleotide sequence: TGTGCCAGCAGCTTGGTCCCAGGGGGCGGCACCGGGGAGCTGTTTTTT. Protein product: CASSLVPGGGTGELFF.

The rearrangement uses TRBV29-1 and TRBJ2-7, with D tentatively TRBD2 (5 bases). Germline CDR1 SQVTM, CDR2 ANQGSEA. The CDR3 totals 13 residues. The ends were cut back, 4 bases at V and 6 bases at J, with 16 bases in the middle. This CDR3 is CSVAGVGGGEQYF. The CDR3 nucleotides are TGCAGCGTTGCCGGGGTCGGAGGAGGCGAGCAGTACTTC.

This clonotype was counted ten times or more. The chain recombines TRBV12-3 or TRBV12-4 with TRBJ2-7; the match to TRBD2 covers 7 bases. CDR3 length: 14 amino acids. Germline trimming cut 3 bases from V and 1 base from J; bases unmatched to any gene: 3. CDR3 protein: CASSFPGRSYEQYF. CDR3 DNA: TGTGCCAGCAGTTTCCCCGGGAGGTCCTACGAGCAGTACTTC.

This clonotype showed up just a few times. CDR3 coding DNA: TGCGCCAGCAGCTTGGGTATAGCACCCAGAGACAATGAGCAGTTCTTC. Its protein product is CASSLGIAPRDNEQFF. V is TRBV5-1 and J is TRBJ2-1; D is ambiguous. Germline V gene lookup returns CDR1 SGHRS and CDR2 YFSETQ. V dropped 0 bases and J dropped 5 bases, with 15 bases sitting between them. The CDR3 consists of 16 residues.